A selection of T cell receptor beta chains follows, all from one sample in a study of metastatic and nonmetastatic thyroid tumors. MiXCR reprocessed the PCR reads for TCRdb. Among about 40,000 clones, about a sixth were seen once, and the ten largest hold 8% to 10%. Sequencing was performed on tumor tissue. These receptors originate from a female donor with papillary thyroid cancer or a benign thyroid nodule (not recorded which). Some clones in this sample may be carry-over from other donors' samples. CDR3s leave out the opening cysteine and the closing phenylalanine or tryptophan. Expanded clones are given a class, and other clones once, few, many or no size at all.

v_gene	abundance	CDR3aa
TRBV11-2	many	ASSEGTGGKAF
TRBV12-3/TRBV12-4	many	ASSNSGREDTQY
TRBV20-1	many	SASADNYGYT
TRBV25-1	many	ASSEGKGFYNEQF
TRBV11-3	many	ASSLVRAEAF
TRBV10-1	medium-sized	ASSESGLRDNEQY
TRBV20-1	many	SARRERYQPQH
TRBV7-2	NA	AGGSPQGWYTEAF
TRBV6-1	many	ASTQPGTREQY
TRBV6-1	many	ASTPGRINYGYT
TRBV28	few	ASSSPSAGRAPDTQY
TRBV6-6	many	ASSYGQLGNEKLF
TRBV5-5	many	ASSIDPINEKLF
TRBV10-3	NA	AISFDSGRSWNEQF
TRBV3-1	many	ASSPLAGVADTQY
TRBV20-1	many	SARDLTQAKNIQY
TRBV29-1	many	SVAGTSSDEQF
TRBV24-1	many	ATGWGETQY
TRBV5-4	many	ASSLGTSGFSYNEQF
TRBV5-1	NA	ASSLIAGGASGNTIY
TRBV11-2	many	ASSLDWGRSYEQY
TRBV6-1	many	ASSAKFNEQF
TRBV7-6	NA	ASSLEQGAFETQY
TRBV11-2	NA	ASSTIDSSGRAARSQETQY
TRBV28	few	ASSSGVSLTGELF
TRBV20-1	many	SANPGLESYNEQF
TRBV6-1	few	ASKEGKNTEAF
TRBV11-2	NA	ASSSRGGNSPKNIQY
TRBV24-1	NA	ATSDSGLSVSGANVLT
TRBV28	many	ASRGQNQPQH
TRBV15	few	ATSRYRGYYNEQF
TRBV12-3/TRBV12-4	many	ASSTPGGEQY
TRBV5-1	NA	ASSLSAVASGINEQY
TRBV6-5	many	ASSYGGLDTEAF
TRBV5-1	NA	ASSFSQGQDTQY
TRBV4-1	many	ASRITGGNEKLF
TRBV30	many	AWSDLGISTDTQY
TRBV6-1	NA	ASTGGGNTIY
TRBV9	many	ASSVGRDSPLH
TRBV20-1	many	SARDGSGLTGELF
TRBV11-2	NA	ASSSSGGWSFSQY
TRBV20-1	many	SARAAGGPKNEQY
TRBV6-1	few	ASGNSGSHEQY
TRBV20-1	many	SARDPRSTDTQY
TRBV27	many	ASSLWGHANTEAF
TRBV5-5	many	ASSFSGGSRTAGEQF
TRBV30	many	AWRRGGAFLSYEQY
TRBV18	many	ASSPPGRGAYEQY
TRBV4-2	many	ASSHSTGEETQY
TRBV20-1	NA	SAGGHNGNEQF
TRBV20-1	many	SASLSGRGADTQY
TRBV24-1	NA	ATEGQNNVELF
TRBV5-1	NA	ASSLEADNLYEQY
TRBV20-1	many	SAKTGGGEQY
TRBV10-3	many	AISADRGDYGYT